This entry describes one T cell receptor (beta chain). Its antigen is currently unknown. This CDR3 has 16 residues. The V and J ends lost 2 bases and 2 bases, in that order; junction bases with no gene match: 4. The germline V gene encodes CDR1 MGHDK and CDR2 SYGVNS. This entry belongs to a study of cytomegalovirus exposure and HLA in healthy donors. Background on the study: An earlier analysis identified 95 million to 120 million unique TCR beta sequences in about 180 million T cells. Findings and limits, study-wide: Previous analysis showed most TCR beta V segments were productive about 90% or about 30% of the time. Reports showed the classifier diagnosing cytomegalovirus status with high specificity and sensitivity.

PCR involved 60 Vbeta and 13 Jbeta primers. In the source study's methods: Later reanalysis found approximately 80 million unique TCR beta chains, 9 million to 12 million of them shared. Libraries were prepared by immunoSEQ multiplex PCR; TCRdb keeps only in-frame clonotypes and omits some of them. The V and J calls and the clone size are those of that table, but D and trimming were determined from the DNA. The repertoire table contains under 65,000 clones. This TCR was recovered from a woman aged 18-30 years in good health and CMV-seronegative. The rearrangement uses TRBV25-1 and TRBJ2-5, with 11 bases that match TRBD2. The sample taken for sequencing was PBMCs. DNA for the CDR3: TGTGCCAGCAGTGAAAGTGGGACTAGCGGTCAAGAGACCCAGTACTTC. Protein product: CASSESGTSGQETQYF.